These 2 T cell receptor beta chains share one sample of origin, sequenced in a study of shared clonotypes between healthy human individuals. Clones were read by immunoSEQ multiplex PCR, and TCRdb kept only the in-frame ones, dropping some. The sample holds 850,000 to 1,200,000 clones, about 75% seen once. The sample taken for sequencing was memory CD4+ T cells sorted from blood. Subset here: CD45RA-negative fraction. Receptors were obtained from a young man in good health.

This rearrangement joins TRBV11-2 to TRBJ2-1; D is perhaps TRBD2 (6 bases). Trimming left V 3 bases short and J 0 bases short, with 21 bases between. The CDR3 is 19 amino acids. The germline gives CDR1 SGHAT, CDR2 FQNNGV. This CDR3 is CASSLWGTRPESSYNEQFF. The CDR3 bases are TGTGCCAGCAGCTTGTGGGGGACTCGGCCCGAAAGCTCCTACAATGAGCAGTTCTTC.

The V and J genes are TRBV11-2 and TRBJ2-7; D possibly corresponds to TRBD1 (6 bases). The germline CDR1 and CDR2 sequences are SGHAT and FQNNGV. The V gene lost 5 bases and the J gene lost 2 bases, with 13 bases spanning the gap. The length of the CDR3 is 14 residues. The CDR3 sequence is CASSTQTGAYEQYF. CDR3 in DNA: TGTGCCAGCAGCACCCAGACAGGCGCCTACGAGCAGTACTTC.